This passage covers 32 T cell receptor beta chains from one sample sequenced in a study of shared clonotypes between healthy human individuals. The repertoire was sequenced with immunoSEQ multiplex PCR; TCRdb's copy has only in-frame clones and lacks some. The data show 740,000 or so clones, about 80% seen once. The sample comprised memory CD4+ T cells sorted from blood. Subset of the sample: CD45RA-negative fraction. All receptors come from a woman aged 25 to 45 in good health.

The chain has TRBV5-1 and TRBJ2-7; the D call may be TRBD1 or TRBD2 (5 bases each). The V gene's germline CDR1 is SGHRS and CDR2 YFSETQ. The CDR3 has 13 amino acids. Trimming took 3 bases from V and 7 from J, leaving 14 bases between them. The CDR3 DNA reads TGCGCCAGCAGCTCCGGGGCGGGCACGGAGCAGTACTTC. It encodes CASSSGAGTEQYF. Full variable domain (rest looked up from reference TRBV5-1 and TRBJ2-7): KAGVTQTPRYLIKTRGQQVTLSCSPISGHRSVSWYQQTPGQGLQFLFEYFSETQRNKGNFPGRFSGRQFSNSRSEMNVSTLELGDSALYLCASSSGAGTEQYFGPGTRLTVT.

CDR3 protein: CASSIETGVSKNIQYF. The CDR3 region has the DNA TGTGCCAGTAGTATAGAGACAGGGGTCTCCAAAAACATTCAGTACTTC. This chain links TRBV19 with TRBJ2-4; 8 bases agree with TRBD1. Germline V lookup: CDR1 LNHDA, CDR2 SQIVND (reference sequence). V lost 0 bases, J lost 2 bases, and 3 bases stayed unmatched. The CDR3 sequence is 16 residues long. The full variable domain, its missing parts supplied by reference TRBV19 and TRBJ2-4, is DGGITQSPKYLFRKEGQNVTLSCEQNLNHDAMYWYRQDPGQGLRLIYYSQIVNDFQKGDIAEGYSVSREKKESFPLTVTSAQKNPTAFYLCASSIETGVSKNIQYFGAGTRLSVL.

The J gene is TRBJ2-7, the V gene TRBV10-3; maybe TRBD2 (6 bases). Germline V gives CDR1 ENHRY, CDR2 SYGVKD. This CDR3 is 13 amino acids long. V was cut by 2 bases and J by 6 bases, with 11 bases left in between. This chain's CDR3 is CAISEAGGTEQYF. CDR3 DNA: TGTGCCATCAGTGAGGCAGGAGGGACCGAGCAGTACTTC.

The rearrangement joins TRBV5-1 to TRBJ2-1; D ambiguous. Germline loops: CDR1 SGHRS, CDR2 YFSETQ. V was pared by 0 bases and J by 5 bases, with 9 bases between. The CDR3 loop spans 14 amino acids. CDR3 sequence (DNA): TGCGCCAGCAGCTTGGTGGATCCTCACAATGAGCAGTTCTTC. Translation: CASSLVDPHNEQFF.

CDR3 protein: CALSEEKPTDTQYF. The CDR3 DNA follows: TGTGCCCTCAGTGAAGAGAAACCGACAGATACGCAGTATTTT. The rearrangement links TRBV2 to TRBJ2-3; D ambiguous. This CDR3 contains 14 residues. V lost 11 bases and J 3 bases, leaving 18 bases between the germline ends. Germline CDR1 and CDR2: SNHLY and FYNNEI.

This clone was seen many times. The rearrangement joins TRBV25-1 to TRBJ2-3; 7 nucleotides match TRBD2. CDR1 MGHDK and CDR2 SYGVNS come from the germline V gene. This CDR3 comprises 16 residues. V gave up 2 bases and J gave up 0 bases; unmatched junction bases: 5. For the CDR3, the DNA is TGTGCCAGCAGTGAAATGGCGGGAGCAAGCACAGATACGCAGTATTTT. Translation gives CASSEMAGASTDTQYF. Filled out from reference TRBV25-1 and TRBJ2-3, the complete variable domain reads EADIYQTPRYLVIGTGKKITLECSQTMGHDKMYWYQQDPGMELHLIHYSYGVNSTEKGDLSSESTVSRIRTEHFPLTLESARPSHTSQYLCASSEMAGASTDTQYFGPGTRLTVL.

In regard to this clone: The sample has other DNA sequences that encode this CDR3 too. CDR3 DNA: TGCGCCAGCAGCTTGGGTCAGGGGGCCACAGATACGCAGTATTTT. Amino acid sequence: CASSLGQGATDTQYF. The chain combines TRBV5-1 with TRBJ2-3, with 8 bases matching TRBD1. Germline V gene lookup returns CDR1 SGHRS and CDR2 YFSETQ. With V trimmed by 0 bases and J by 2 bases, 2 bases remained unmatched. The CDR3 sequence is 15 residues long.

Here the CDR3 reads CASSLGGWQGSDTQYF. The CDR3 DNA follows: TGTGCCAGCAGCTTAGGGGGGTGGCAGGGCTCGGATACGCAGTATTTT. This rearrangement joins TRBV11-3 to TRBJ2-3; D is perhaps TRBD1 or TRBD2 (5 bases each). Trimming stripped 1 base from V and 6 bases from J, with 17 bases between. Germline V gives CDR1 SGHNT, CDR2 YENEEA. This CDR3 contains 16 residues.

The rearrangement joins TRBV30 to TRBJ2-7; 8 bases line up with TRBD1. V lost 1 base, J lost 3 bases, and 5 bases stayed unmatched. The CDR3 sequence is 14 residues long. Germline V gives CDR1 GTSNPN, CDR2 SVGIG (reference sequence). The CDR3 loop reads CAWSETGVFYEQYF. The CDR3 DNA is TGTGCCTGGAGTGAGACAGGGGTTTTCTACGAGCAGTACTTC.

Many counts were recorded for this clone. J is TRBJ1-2 and V is TRBV6-1; 7 positions agree with TRBD1. J lost 1 base, V lost 6 bases, and 2 bases had no gene match. The germline V gene has CDR1 MNHNS and CDR2 SASEGT. There are 13 residues in the CDR3. CDR3 amino acids: CASSRDSNYGYTF. The CDR3 coding sequence is TGTGCCAGCAGCCGGGACAGTAACTATGGCTACACCTTC.

This clone appeared a few times. This chain uses TRBV20-1 with TRBJ2-1; no clear D. Germline V gives CDR1 DFQATT, CDR2 SNEGSKA (reference sequence). This CDR3 region has 11 residues. V was cut by 0 bases and J by 7 bases, with 4 bases left in between. CDR3 sequence reads: CSARDMNEQFF. The CDR3 nucleotides are TGCAGTGCTAGAGATATGAATGAGCAGTTCTTC.

This clone came up a few times. The rearrangement uses TRBV28 and TRBJ1-2, with 10 nucleotides matching TRBD1. The CDR3 covers 15 residues. The junction had 11 bases not matched to a gene; V was cut back by 11 bases and J by 2 bases. CDR1 and CDR2 (germline): MDHEN, SYDVKM. The CDR3 here is CAGQDRDRGNYGYTF. CDR3 nucleotides: TGTGCCGGACAGGATCGGGACAGGGGAAACTATGGCTACACCTTC.

V gene TRBV19 combines with J gene TRBJ2-7; D ambiguous. V lost 3 bases and J 7 bases, leaving 13 bases between the germline ends. Per germline, CDR1 LNHDA and CDR2 SQIVND (reference sequence). The CDR3 loop spans 13 amino acids. The chain's CDR3 is CASSMTSPREQYF. CDR3 coding DNA: TGTGCCAGTAGTATGACCAGCCCTAGGGAGCAGTACTTC.

This chain uses TRBV28 with TRBJ2-2; D is perhaps TRBD2 (5 bases). Looked up from germline, CDR1 is MDHEN and CDR2 is SYDVKM. With 6 bases removed from V and 1 base from J, the gap between germline ends came to 9 bases. The CDR3 length is 14 residues. The DNA of the CDR3 is TGTGCCAGCAGAACGGACTGGAACACCGGGGAGCTGTTTTTT. It codes for CASRTDWNTGELFF.

V is TRBV4-2 and J is TRBJ2-3, with D tentatively TRBD1 (6 bases). Germline CDR1 is LGHNA and CDR2 is YNFKEQ. The CDR3 extends over 16 amino acids. Deletions cut 0 bases from V and 4 bases from J, with 14 bases between. The CDR3 sequence is CASSQDRTGPADTQYF. The CDR3 nucleotides read TGTGCCAGCAGCCAAGATCGCACAGGGCCGGCAGATACGCAGTATTTT.

The rearrangement joins TRBV29-1 to TRBJ2-3; 7 bases map to TRBD1. There are 15 residues in the CDR3. V was clipped by 3 bases and J by 2 bases; unmatched bases: 8. Germline loops: CDR1 SQVTM, CDR2 ANQGSEA. The CDR3 sequence is CSVDDWTGVTDTQYF. CDR3 sequence (DNA): TGCAGCGTTGATGATTGGACAGGTGTCACAGATACGCAGTATTTT.

The chain has TRBV9 and TRBJ2-1; D is undetermined. Trimming cost V 0 bases and J 5 bases, with 9 bases left between them. Germline-derived CDR1 and CDR2 are SGDLS and YYNGEE. CDR3 length equals 14 residues. The CDR3 DNA follows: TGTGCCAGCAGCGTAGGTGGTCAGAACAATGAGCAGTTCTTC. It is translated as CASSVGGQNNEQFF.

The chain is built from TRBV28 and TRBJ1-5; possible D gene TRBD1, 6 bases. The V gene's germline CDR1 is MDHEN and CDR2 SYDVKM. The CDR3 is made up of 14 amino acids. Trimming shortened V by 8 bases and J by 6 bases, and 17 bases separated the two germline ends. Here the CDR3 reads CASARAQGFQPQHF. In DNA form, the CDR3 reads TGTGCCAGCGCCCGGGCCCAGGGGTTTCAGCCCCAGCATTTT.

This clone has only a few counts. The rearrangement links TRBV4-2 to TRBJ2-7; tentatively, D is TRBD1 (7 bases). Germline CDR1 and CDR2: LGHNA and YNFKEQ. The CDR3 consists of 11 residues. Trimming pared 4 bases from V and 7 bases from J, leaving 8 bases between. The CDR3 reads CASSPGGEQYF. CDR3 nucleotide sequence: TGTGCCAGCAGCCCAGGGGGGGAGCAGTACTTC.

The CDR3 region has the DNA TGTGCCAGCAGTCCATCTCTTGGGGCGGGACGGGGTATGGTGGCCAAAAACATTCAGTACTTC. Amino acid sequence: CASSPSLGAGRGMVAKNIQYF. The chain uses TRBV27 and TRBJ2-4, with D perhaps TRBD2 (6 bases). Trimming stripped 5 bases from V and 1 base from J, with 30 bases between. Germline V CDR1 and CDR2: MNHEY, SMNVEV (reference sequence). The CDR3 runs 21 residues.

This clone was observed a single time. This same CDR3 is encoded by further DNA sequences in the sample. The chain uses TRBV5-1 and TRBJ2-1; TRBD2 agrees at 7 bases. The CDR3 contains 15 residues. The germline CDR1 and CDR2 sequences are SGHRS and YFSETQ. The V gene end was trimmed by 0 bases and the J gene end by 3 bases; junction bases not matched to a gene: 3. The CDR3 loop reads CASSLGLAGYNEQFF. In DNA form, the CDR3 reads TGCGCCAGCAGCTTGGGCTTAGCGGGCTACAATGAGCAGTTCTTC.

This CDR3 reads CASQGGTETQYF. The CDR3 coding sequence is TGTGCCTCACAGGGGGGGACAGAGACCCAGTACTTC. This chain links TRBV30 with TRBJ2-5; D is perhaps TRBD1 (8 bases). This CDR3 has 12 amino acids. V was clipped by 7 bases and J by 4 bases, with 13 bases between them. Germline values: CDR1 GTSNPN, CDR2 SVGIG (reference sequence).

The chain employs TRBV27 and TRBJ2-2; D is possibly TRBD2 (6 bases). Trimming stripped 5 bases from V and 4 bases from J, with 17 bases between. Germline CDR1 reads MNHEY; CDR2 reads SMNVEV (reference sequence). The CDR3 length is 16 residues. CDR3 region: CASSPRGGDRTGELFF. CDR3 DNA sequence: TGTGCCAGCAGTCCCCGAGGAGGGGACCGCACCGGGGAGCTGTTTTTT.

In this sample, this clone turned up many times. This rearrangement joins TRBV27 to TRBJ2-3; no definite D call. Germline V gene sequence: CDR1 MNHEY, CDR2 SMNVEV (reference sequence). V lost 2 bases and J 2 bases, leaving 14 bases between the germline ends. This CDR3 has 16 amino acids. CDR3 residues: CASSLRSSEPTDTQYF. The CDR3 coding sequence is TGTGCCAGCAGTTTACGCAGTTCAGAACCCACAGATACGCAGTATTTT.

The V call is TRBV11-1, the J call TRBJ2-3, with a tentative D call TRBD2 (7 bases). The CDR3 length is 14 residues. V was cut by 4 bases and J by 4 bases, with 12 bases left in between. The germline V gene has CDR1 SGHAT and CDR2 FQDESV (reference sequence). The CDR3 DNA sequence: TGTGCCAGCAGCTCGGTAGGGGGGGCAGATACGCAGTATTTT. Translation gives CASSSVGGADTQYF. Together with reference TRBV11-1 and TRBJ2-3, the CDR3 gives the full variable domain: EAEVAQSPRYKITEKSQAVAFWCDPISGHATLYWYRQILGQGPELLVQFQDESVVDDSQLPKDRFSAERLKGVDSTLKIQPAELGDSAMYLCASSSVGGADTQYFGPGTRLTVL.

V and J are TRBV29-1 and TRBJ1-4, with 11 bases lining up with TRBD1. V was clipped by 6 bases and J by 6 bases; unmatched bases: 9. The CDR3 has 15 residues. The germline CDR1 and CDR2 sequences are SQVTM and ANQGSEA. The CDR3, as DNA: TGCAGCGTATGGGACAGGGGGTTCCTGGATGAAAAACTGTTTTTT. As protein: CSVWDRGFLDEKLFF. The whole variable domain, remainder taken from reference TRBV29-1 and TRBJ1-4, is SAVISQKPSRDICQRGTSLTIQCQVDSQVTMMFWYRQQPGQSLTLIATANQGSEATYESGFVIDKFPISRPNLTFSTLTVSNMSPEDSSIYLCSVWDRGFLDEKLFFGSGTQLSVL.

V usage is TRBV4-1 and J usage is TRBJ2-5; D is undetermined. This CDR3 region has 12 residues. CDR1 MGHRA and CDR2 YSYEKL come from the germline V gene. The V and J ends lost 2 bases and 5 bases respectively, with 6 bases between them. CDR3 residues: CASSQIQETQYF. In DNA form, the CDR3 reads TGCGCCAGCAGCCAAATACAGGAGACCCAGTACTTC.

The chain is built from TRBV28 and TRBJ2-2; 7 bases agree with TRBD2. Germline assignment: CDR1 MDHEN and CDR2 SYDVKM. The CDR3 consists of 15 residues. V shed 6 bases, J shed 0 bases, and the junction held 4 bases outside the gene matches. CDR3 DNA: TGTGCCAGCAGGTTAGCGGGTTCGAACACCGGGGAGCTGTTTTTT. Its translation is CASRLAGSNTGELFF.

V gene TRBV28 combines with J gene TRBJ1-5, with D perhaps matching TRBD1 (6 bases). Germline V gene lookup returns CDR1 MDHEN and CDR2 SYDVKM. This CDR3 is built from 14 residues. With 4 bases removed from V and 9 bases from J, the gap between germline ends came to 16 bases. The CDR3 DNA reads as TGTGCCAGCAGTTCCCCGGGGGCCTCGGGGCCCCAGCATTTT. Amino acids: CASSSPGASGPQHF.

The CDR3 coding sequence is TGTGCCAGCAGTCGAGGCCGGGACAGGGTACAGCAGTACTTC. As protein: CASSRGRDRVQQYF. The chain carries TRBV7-8 and TRBJ2-7; the match to TRBD1 covers 9 bases. Germline V gene data show CDR1 as SGHVS and CDR2 as FQNEAQ. V shed 6 bases and J 8 bases; nucleotides not matched to a gene: 11. The CDR3 runs to 14 residues.

This clone was seen only once. V is TRBV29-1 and J is TRBJ2-2; D remains ambiguous. CDR1 and CDR2 from the germline V gene are SQVTM and ANQGSEA. CDR3 length: 11 amino acids. Deletions cut 6 bases from V and 2 bases from J, with 4 bases between. The CDR3 bases are TGCAGCGTGGGAAACACCGGGGAGCTGTTTTTT. Amino acid sequence: CSVGNTGELFF.

This clone was recorded only once. The chain uses TRBV6-1 and TRBJ2-1, with unresolved D. The CDR3 extends over 15 amino acids. Trimming took 9 bases from V and 4 from J, leaving 19 bases between them. CDR1 and CDR2 (germline): MNHNS, SASEGT. CDR3 in amino acids: CASGVGRPPYNEQFF. The CDR3 nucleotides are TGTGCCAGTGGAGTCGGCAGGCCCCCTTACAATGAGCAGTTCTTC.